This is a list of T cell receptor beta chains from one sample in a study of cytomegalovirus exposure and HLA in healthy donors. Using immunoSEQ multiplex PCR, the repertoire was profiled, and TCRdb retains in-frame clones only, with some absent. The sample includes 55,000 to 70,000 clones, just over 85% of them seen just once. Sequenced material: PBMCs. These receptors were taken from a woman aged 25 to 45 in good health and CMV-seronegative. Each CDR3 is given without its conserved first and last residue. Each record gives: V gene, CDR3 protein.

TRBV28	ASSSPGQANTGELF
TRBV30	AWSVGGGRAHDEQF
TRBV6-1	ASSGTGNSPLH
TRBV28	ASTQAGQRYSNQPQH
TRBV9	ASSPLGSSGFYNEQF
TRBV7-9	ASSGGSSLLNEQF
TRBV4-1	ASSPSSGTSGSYEQY
TRBV5-1	ASSHGDISGNTIY
TRBV6-1	ASSEVGTGNQPQH
TRBV5-1	ASSFGLAAYQETQY
TRBV5-1	ASSSPSSYNEQF
TRBV6-5	ASSYRDRLGAGELF
TRBV25-1	ASRTRYNEQF
TRBV5-6	ASSFPGKSYEQY
TRBV15	ATSPQTGGDEKLF
TRBV19	ASSIHGPRSGANVLT
TRBV29-1	SVATSESYDEQF